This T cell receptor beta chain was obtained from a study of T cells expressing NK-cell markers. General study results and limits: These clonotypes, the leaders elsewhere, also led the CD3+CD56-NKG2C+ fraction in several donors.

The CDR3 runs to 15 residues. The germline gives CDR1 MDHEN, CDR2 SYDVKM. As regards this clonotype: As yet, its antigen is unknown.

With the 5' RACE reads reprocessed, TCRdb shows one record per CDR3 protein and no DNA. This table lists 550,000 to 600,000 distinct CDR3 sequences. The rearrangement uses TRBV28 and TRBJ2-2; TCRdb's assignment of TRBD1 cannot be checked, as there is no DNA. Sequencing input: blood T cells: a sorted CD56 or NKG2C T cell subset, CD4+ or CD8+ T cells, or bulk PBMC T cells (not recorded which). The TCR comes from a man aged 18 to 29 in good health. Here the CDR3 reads CASTLSLGGTGELFF.